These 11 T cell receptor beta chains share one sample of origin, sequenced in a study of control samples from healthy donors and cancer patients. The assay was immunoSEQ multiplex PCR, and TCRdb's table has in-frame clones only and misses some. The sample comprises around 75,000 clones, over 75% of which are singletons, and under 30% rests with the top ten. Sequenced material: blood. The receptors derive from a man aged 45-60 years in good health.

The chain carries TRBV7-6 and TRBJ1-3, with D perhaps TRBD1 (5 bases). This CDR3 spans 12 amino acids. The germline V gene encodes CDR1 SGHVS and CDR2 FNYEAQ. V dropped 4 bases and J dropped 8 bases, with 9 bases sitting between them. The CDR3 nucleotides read TGTGCCAGCAGCTCCCAGGGACACACCATATATTTT. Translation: CASSSQGHTIYF. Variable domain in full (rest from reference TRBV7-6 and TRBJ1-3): GAGVSQSPRYKVTKRGQDVALRCDPISGHVSLYWYRQALGQGPEFLTYFNYEAQQDKSGLPNDRFSAERPEGSISTLTIQRTEQRDSAMYRCASSSQGHTIYFGEGSWLTVV.

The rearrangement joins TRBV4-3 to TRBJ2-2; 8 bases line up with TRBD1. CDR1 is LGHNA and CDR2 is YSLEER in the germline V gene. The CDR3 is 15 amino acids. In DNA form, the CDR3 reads TGCCCCCGCAGCCGCCAGGGGGCGCACACCGGGGAGCTGTTTTTT. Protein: CPRSRQGAHTGELFF.

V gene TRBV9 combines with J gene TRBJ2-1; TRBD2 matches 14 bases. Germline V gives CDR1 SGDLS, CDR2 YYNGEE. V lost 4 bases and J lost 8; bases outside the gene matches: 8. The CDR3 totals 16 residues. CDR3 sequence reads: CASSMRLAGGFHEQFF. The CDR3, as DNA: TGTGCCAGCAGCATGCGACTAGCGGGAGGGTTCCATGAGCAGTTCTTC. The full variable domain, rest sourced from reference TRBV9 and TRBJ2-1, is DSGVTQTPKHLITATGQRVTLRCSPRSGDLSVYWYQQSLDQGLQFLIQYYNGEERAKGNILERFSAQQFPDLHSELNLSSLELGDSALYFCASSMRLAGGFHEQFFGPGTRLTVL.

The CDR3 bases are TGTGCCAGCAGCCAAGACCCCTTCGGGGCAGATACGCAGTATTTT. Protein: CASSQDPFGADTQYF. This chain links TRBV5-4 with TRBJ2-3; maybe TRBD2 (5 bases). The V and J ends lost 4 bases and 4 bases respectively, with 16 bases between them. CDR1 and CDR2 from the germline V gene are SGHNT and YYREEE (reference sequence). CDR3 length: 15 residues.

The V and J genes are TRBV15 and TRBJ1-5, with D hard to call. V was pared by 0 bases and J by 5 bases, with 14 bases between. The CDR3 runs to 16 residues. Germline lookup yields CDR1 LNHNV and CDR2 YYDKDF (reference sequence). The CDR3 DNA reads TGTGCCACCAGCAGAGACCCGAACCGAGCGGATCAGCCCCAGCATTTT. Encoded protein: CATSRDPNRADQPQHF.

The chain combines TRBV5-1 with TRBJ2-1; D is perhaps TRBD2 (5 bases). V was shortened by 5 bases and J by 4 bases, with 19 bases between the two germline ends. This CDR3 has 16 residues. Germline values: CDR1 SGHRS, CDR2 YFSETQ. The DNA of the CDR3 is TGCGCCAGCAGTTCTGAGGGCAAAGCGTCGTACAATGAGCAGTTCTTC. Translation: CASSSEGKASYNEQFF.

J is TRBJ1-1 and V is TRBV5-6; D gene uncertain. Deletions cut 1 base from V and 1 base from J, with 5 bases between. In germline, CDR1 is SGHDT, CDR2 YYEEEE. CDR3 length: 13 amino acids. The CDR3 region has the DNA TGTGCCAGCAGCTTGTTCGGGAACACTGAAGCTTTCTTT. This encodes CASSLFGNTEAFF.

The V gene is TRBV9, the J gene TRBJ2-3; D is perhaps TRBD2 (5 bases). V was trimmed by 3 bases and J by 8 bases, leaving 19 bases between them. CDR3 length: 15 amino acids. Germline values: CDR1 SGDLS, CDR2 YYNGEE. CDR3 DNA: TGTGCCAGCAGCGGGCCTCAGCGGCTCGACGGTACGCAGTATTTT. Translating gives CASSGPQRLDGTQYF.

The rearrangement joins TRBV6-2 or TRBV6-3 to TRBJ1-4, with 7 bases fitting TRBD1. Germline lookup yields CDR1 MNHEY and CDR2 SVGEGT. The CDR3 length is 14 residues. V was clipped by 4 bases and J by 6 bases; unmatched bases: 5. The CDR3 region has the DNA TGTGCCAGCAGTTGGGACAGTCGGGATGAAAAACTGTTTTTT. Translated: CASSWDSRDEKLFF.

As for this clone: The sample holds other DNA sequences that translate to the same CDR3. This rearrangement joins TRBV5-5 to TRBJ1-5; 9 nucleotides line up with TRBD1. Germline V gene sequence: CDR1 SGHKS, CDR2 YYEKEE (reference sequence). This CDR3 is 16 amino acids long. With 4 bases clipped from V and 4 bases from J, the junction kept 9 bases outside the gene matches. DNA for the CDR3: TGTGCCAGCAGCCTAGGACAGGGGAGGTCGAATCAGCCCCAGCATTTT. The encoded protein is CASSLGQGRSNQPQHF.

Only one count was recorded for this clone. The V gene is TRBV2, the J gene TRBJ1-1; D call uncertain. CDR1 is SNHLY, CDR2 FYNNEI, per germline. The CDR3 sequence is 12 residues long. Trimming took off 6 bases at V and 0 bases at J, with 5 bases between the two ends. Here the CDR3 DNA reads TGTGCCAGCAGGGTCTTGAACACTGAAGCTTTCTTT. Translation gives CASRVLNTEAFF.